These 32 T cell receptor beta chains share one sample of origin, sequenced in a study of OX40 agonist ivuxolimab in advanced cancers. TCRdb's copy holds only in-frame clones and misses some; the assay was immunoSEQ multiplex PCR. The table shows about 16,000 clones, with 80% to 90% occurring only once. The sample consisted of CD4+ or CD8+ T cells sorted from blood, taken in a trial of the OX40 agonist ivuxolimab. These receptors came from an adult with an advanced solid tumor such as melanoma, head and neck, liver or kidney cancer.

This chain connects TRBV28 to TRBJ1-2; D is ambiguous. The ends were cut back, 5 bases at V and 4 bases at J, with 8 bases in the middle. CDR3 length equals 12 residues. CDR1 MDHEN and CDR2 SYDVKM come from the germline V gene. CDR3 coding DNA: TGTGCCAGCAGTCCCAACAGCTATGGCTACACCTTC. It codes for CASSPNSYGYTF.

This chain uses TRBV9 with TRBJ2-6; the match to TRBD1 covers 8 bases. The V and J ends lost 4 bases and 0 bases, in that order; junction bases with no gene match: 9. CDR1 and CDR2 (germline): SGDLS, YYNGEE. The CDR3 sequence is 18 residues long. This CDR3 is CASSPGGQAYSGANVLTF. Written as DNA, the CDR3 is TGTGCCAGCAGCCCCGGGGGACAGGCCTACTCTGGGGCCAACGTCCTGACTTTC.

The chain uses TRBV6-6 and TRBJ2-7; D gene unclear. This CDR3 has 13 amino acids. V lost 4 bases and J 1 base, leaving 8 bases between the germline ends. Per germline, CDR1 MNHNY and CDR2 SVGAGI (reference sequence). The CDR3, as DNA: TGTGCCAGCAGTTGGTCGAATTCCTACGAGCAGTACTTC. It yields the protein CASSWSNSYEQYF.

The rearrangement joins TRBV7-3 to TRBJ1-1; unclear D gene. The germline V gene encodes CDR1 SGHTA and CDR2 FQGTGA. V lost 2 bases to trimming and J lost 1 base, with 17 bases between them. The CDR3 loop spans 17 amino acids. CDR3 sequence reads: CASSLAFGGQKNTEAFF. The CDR3 DNA reads as TGTGCCAGCAGCTTAGCGTTTGGCGGGCAGAAGAACACTGAAGCTTTCTTT. The variable domain in full, completed from reference TRBV7-3 and TRBJ1-1, reads GAGVSQTPSNKVTEKGKYVELRCDPISGHTALYWYRQSLGQGPEFLIYFQGTGAADDSGLPNDRFFAVRPEGSVSTLKIQRTERGDSAVYLCASSLAFGGQKNTEAFFGQGTRLTVV.

The chain uses TRBV7-2 and TRBJ2-3, with 9 bases matching TRBD2. The CDR3 is 15 amino acids. V lost 4 bases, J lost 2 bases, and 4 bases stayed unmatched. Germline V gene sequence: CDR1 SGHTA, CDR2 FQGNSA. CDR3 amino acids: CASSSTSGVTDTQYF. As DNA, the CDR3 is TGTGCCAGCAGCTCGACTAGCGGCGTCACAGATACGCAGTATTTT.

The chain joins TRBV6-5 to TRBJ2-7; the D is unclear. The CDR3 length is 16 residues. V lost 3 bases and J lost 2, with 17 bases in between. Germline CDR1 reads MNHEY; CDR2 reads SVGAGI. The CDR3 DNA reads as TGTGCCAGCAGTTATTACCAAGGGCCCGCACCCTACGAGCAGTACTTC. It encodes CASSYYQGPAPYEQYF.

This clone is judged medium-sized. The genes are TRBV6-5 and TRBJ2-7; 10 positions agree with TRBD1. CDR1 is MNHEY and CDR2 is SVGAGI in the germline V gene. Trimming removed 4 bases from V and 4 bases from J; junction bases left unmatched: 4. This CDR3 contains 14 residues. CDR3 residues: CASSFGQGGYEQYF. The CDR3 DNA follows: TGTGCCAGCAGTTTCGGACAGGGGGGATACGAGCAGTACTTC.

The chain couples TRBV4-3 to TRBJ2-7, with D possibly matching TRBD2 (6 bases). Germline V gene data show CDR1 as LGHNA and CDR2 as YSLEER. Between the trimmed V and J ends, which lost 1 base and 3 bases, there was a span of 10 bases. This CDR3 has 14 amino acids. CDR3 nucleotide sequence: TGCGCCAGCAGCCAAGGAATCGGGGGCTACGAGCAGTACTTC. Translating it yields CASSQGIGGYEQYF.

This chain uses TRBV13 with TRBJ2-3; possible D gene TRBD1, 6 bases. Germline lookup yields CDR1 PRHDT and CDR2 FYEKMQ (reference sequence). The CDR3 spans 16 residues. Trimming removed 6 bases from V and 0 bases from J, with 16 bases in between. As DNA, the CDR3 is TGTGCCAGCAGACCAAAACAGGGAATAAGCACAGATACGCAGTATTTT. It is translated as CASRPKQGISTDTQYF.

This clone was recorded a few times. The chain employs TRBV13 and TRBJ2-2; TRBD1 might be the D (5 bases). This CDR3 is built from 15 residues. Per germline, CDR1 PRHDT and CDR2 FYEKMQ (reference sequence). V was clipped by 3 bases and J by 3 bases, with 11 bases between them. The CDR3 coding sequence is TGTGCCAGCAGCTTGGGGCAGAGAGACACCGGGGAGCTGTTTTTT. Protein: CASSLGQRDTGELFF.

This chain connects TRBV27 to TRBJ2-7, with D perhaps matching TRBD2 (6 bases). Trimming took 2 bases from V and 1 from J, leaving 6 bases between them. Germline V lookup: CDR1 MNHEY, CDR2 SMNVEV (reference sequence). The CDR3 has 13 amino acids. Here the CDR3 reads CASSLGGSYEQYF. Written as DNA, the CDR3 is TGTGCCAGCAGTTTAGGAGGGTCCTACGAGCAGTACTTC.

There are a few counts of this clone. The gene calls are TRBV9 and TRBJ2-1, with D possibly being TRBD1 or TRBD2 (5 bases each). Germline-derived CDR1 and CDR2 are SGDLS and YYNGEE. V lost 4 bases and J lost 8, with 16 bases in between. The CDR3 spans 14 residues. CDR3 sequence reads: CASSFHGASDEQFF. CDR3 in DNA: TGTGCCAGCAGCTTTCACGGGGCGTCCGATGAGCAGTTCTTC.

Here the CDR3 DNA reads TGTGCCAGTACCGCCGGGACTAGCGGATACAATGAGCAGTTCTTC. Its translation: CASTAGTSGYNEQFF. The rearrangement joins TRBV19 to TRBJ2-1; 11 nucleotides line up with TRBD2. This CDR3 comprises 15 residues. Per germline, CDR1 LNHDA and CDR2 SQIVND (reference sequence). V lost 7 bases, J lost 4 bases, and 6 bases stayed unmatched. The full variable domain, with the rest looked up from reference TRBV19 and TRBJ2-1, is DGGITQSPKYLFRKEGQNVTLSCEQNLNHDAMYWYRQDPGQGLRLIYYSQIVNDFQKGDIAEGYSVSREKKESFPLTVTSAQKNPTAFYLCASTAGTSGYNEQFFGPGTRLTVL.

V is TRBV6-6 and J is TRBJ2-3, with D hard to call. Per the germline V gene, CDR1 is MNHNY and CDR2 is SVGAGI (reference sequence). CDR3 length: 14 amino acids. Deletions cut 6 bases from V and 5 bases from J, with 15 bases between. The CDR3 region has the DNA TGTGCCAGCAGCGCGACCGCTTTCAAAGATACGCAGTATTTT. This gives the protein CASSATAFKDTQYF.

The chain uses TRBV4-3 and TRBJ1-4, with TRBD1 as a possible D gene (6 bases). Germline V gene data show CDR1 as LGHNA and CDR2 as YSLEER. CDR3 length equals 15 residues. The V gene lost 1 base and the J gene lost 7 bases, with 13 bases spanning the gap. The CDR3 DNA is TGCGCCAGCAGCCAAGGGAGGGGGACGGGTGAAAAACTGTTTTTT. This gives the protein CASSQGRGTGEKLFF.

The rearrangement joins TRBV28 to TRBJ2-7, with TRBD1 as a possible D gene (5 bases). Germline assignment: CDR1 MDHEN and CDR2 SYDVKM. This CDR3 contains 16 residues. V lost 5 bases, J lost 3 bases, and 20 bases lay in between. The CDR3 spells CASSPTQEQLYYEQYF. The CDR3 nucleotides read TGTGCCAGCAGTCCCACACAGGAGCAACTCTACTACGAGCAGTACTTC.

The chain links TRBV15 to TRBJ2-7, with unresolved D. Germline V lookup: CDR1 LNHNV, CDR2 YYDKDF (reference sequence). CDR3 length: 13 residues. V lost 6 bases and J lost 0, with 9 bases in between. The CDR3 DNA reads as TGTGCCACCAGAAAGACGGACTCCTACGAGCAGTACTTC. Translation: CATRKTDSYEQYF. The full variable domain, with the rest looked up from reference TRBV15 and TRBJ2-7, is DAMVIQNPRYQVTQFGKPVTLSCSQTLNHNVMYWYQQKSSQAPKLLFHYYDKDFNNEADTPDNFQSRRPNTSFCFLDIRSPGLGDTAMYLCATRKTDSYEQYFGPGTRLTVT.

This chain uses TRBV19 with TRBJ1-2, with a weak D call TRBD1 (6 bases). The CDR3 spans 15 residues. V lost 5 bases to trimming and J lost 0 bases, with 13 bases between them. CDR1 LNHDA and CDR2 SQIVND come from the germline V gene (reference sequence). The DNA of the CDR3 is TGTGCCAGTAGTCCCCAGGGACAAGCTAACTATGGCTACACCTTC. It is translated as CASSPQGQANYGYTF. The whole variable domain, remainder taken from reference TRBV19 and TRBJ1-2, is DGGITQSPKYLFRKEGQNVTLSCEQNLNHDAMYWYRQDPGQGLRLIYYSQIVNDFQKGDIAEGYSVSREKKESFPLTVTSAQKNPTAFYLCASSPQGQANYGYTFGSGTRLTVV.

The gene calls are TRBV10-3 and TRBJ2-7; TRBD1 matches 10 bases. Trimming at V came to 9 bases and at J to 0 bases, leaving 2 bases not matched to a gene. The length of the CDR3 is 13 residues. Germline V gives CDR1 ENHRY, CDR2 SYGVKD. Here the CDR3 reads CAIGTGVSYEQYF. CDR3 in DNA: TGTGCCATTGGGACAGGGGTCTCCTACGAGCAGTACTTC.

A remark on this clone: The identical CDR3 is also encoded by other nucleotide sequences in the sample. The rearrangement uses TRBV7-8 and TRBJ1-3; no definite D call. This CDR3 has 14 residues. Trimming took off 0 bases at V and 0 bases at J, with 3 bases between the two ends. Looked up from germline, CDR1 is SGHVS and CDR2 is FQNEAQ. In DNA form, the CDR3 reads TGTGCCAGCAGCTTAGCCGACTCTGGAAACACCATATATTTT. It is translated as CASSLADSGNTIYF.

The V call is TRBV7-8, the J call TRBJ2-7; no definite D call. Germline lookup yields CDR1 SGHVS and CDR2 FQNEAQ. V was pared by 5 bases and J by 3 bases, with 17 bases between. There are 15 residues in the CDR3. This chain's CDR3 is CASSVSTAWGYEQYF. The CDR3 bases are TGTGCCAGCAGCGTTTCTACAGCTTGGGGCTACGAGCAGTACTTC.

V gene TRBV28 combines with J gene TRBJ2-3, with a possible D match to TRBD2 (6 bases). Germline CDR1 and CDR2: MDHEN and SYDVKM. CDR3 length: 14 amino acids. Trimming left V 0 bases short and J 3 bases short, with 7 bases between. The CDR3 is CASSLWAGTDTQYF. The CDR3 DNA sequence: TGTGCCAGCAGTTTATGGGCGGGGACAGATACGCAGTATTTT.

V and J are TRBV7-9 and TRBJ2-1, with 9 nucleotides matching TRBD1. The CDR3 runs 13 residues. V trimming: 8 bases; J trimming: 10 bases; junction bases outside the gene matches: 9. Germline V gene lookup returns CDR1 SEHNR and CDR2 FQNEAQ (reference sequence). The DNA for the CDR3 is TGTGCCAGCTTGGGGACAGGGTTAGTGGAGCAGTTCTTC. Its translation is CASLGTGLVEQFF.

V gene TRBV11-3 combines with J gene TRBJ2-1; TRBD2 agrees at 16 bases. CDR1 SGHNT and CDR2 YENEEA come from the germline V gene. Losses at the gene ends were 4 bases for V and 5 bases for J; bases not matched to a gene: 2. The CDR3 extends over 16 amino acids. CDR3 sequence: CASSSGTSGRDNEQFF. CDR3 sequence (DNA): TGTGCCAGCAGCTCCGGGACTAGCGGGAGGGACAATGAGCAGTTCTTC.

The rearrangement uses TRBV11-2 and TRBJ1-4; D gene uncertain. V was pared by 4 bases and J by 2 bases, with 17 bases between. The CDR3 has 17 residues. Germline V gives CDR1 SGHAT, CDR2 FQNNGV. CDR3 sequence: CASSSPLQDGTNEKLFF. DNA of the CDR3: TGTGCCAGCAGCTCCCCTCTCCAGGACGGTACTAATGAAAAACTGTTTTTT.

This rearrangement joins TRBV7-6 to TRBJ2-1; no definite D call. The V gene lost 1 base and the J gene lost 10 bases, with 14 bases spanning the gap. The CDR3 has 14 amino acids. Germline CDR1 SGHVS, CDR2 FNYEAQ. CDR3 region: CASSLGTESGEQFF. CDR3 coding DNA: TGTGCCAGCAGCTTAGGGACGGAGTCTGGAGAGCAGTTCTTC.

The table lists this clone with a few counts. The CDR3 nucleotides are TGTGCCAGTAGTATAGGGGGCTATCAGCCCCAGCATTTT. It specifies CASSIGGYQPQHF. This sequence joins TRBV19 and TRBJ1-5, with a tentative D call TRBD1 (5 bases). V dropped 1 base and J dropped 5 bases, with 6 bases sitting between them. The CDR3 sequence is 13 residues long. Germline CDR1 and CDR2: LNHDA and SQIVND (reference sequence).

The rearrangement links TRBV18 to TRBJ2-3; D is uncertain. This CDR3 is built from 13 residues. From germline, CDR1 is KGHSH and CDR2 LQKENI. The V end was cut by 3 bases, the J end by 6 bases, with 10 bases between. CDR3 in amino acids: CASSPMGADTQYF. The CDR3, as DNA: TGTGCCAGCTCACCCATGGGTGCGGATACGCAGTATTTT.

The rearrangement links TRBV9 to TRBJ1-4; the D gene is possibly TRBD1 (6 bases). The V gene lost 4 bases and the J gene lost 0 bases, with 10 bases spanning the gap. From germline, CDR1 is SGDLS and CDR2 YYNGEE. The CDR3 is 15 amino acids. CDR3 sequence reads: CASSNGQSTNEKLFF. The CDR3, as DNA: TGTGCCAGCAGCAACGGACAGTCAACTAATGAAAAACTGTTTTTT.

J is TRBJ2-7 and V is TRBV7-6; 7 bases align to TRBD1. This CDR3 spans 13 amino acids. V was clipped by 5 bases and J by 3 bases; unmatched bases: 4. Looked up from germline, CDR1 is SGHVS and CDR2 is FNYEAQ. Here the CDR3 DNA reads TGTGCCAGCAGCCTTGGACAGGACTACGAGCAGTACTTC. This translates into CASSLGQDYEQYF.

This chain connects TRBV2 to TRBJ2-5; D ambiguous. Germline CDR1 reads SNHLY; CDR2 reads FYNNEI. Trimming took off 6 bases at V and 11 bases at J, with 13 bases between the two ends. There are 11 residues in the CDR3. The CDR3 sequence is CASRLRLEQYF. CDR3 in DNA: TGTGCCAGCAGGCTCCGCTTGGAGCAGTACTTC.

The CDR3 DNA reads TGCGCCAGCAGCCAAGACGTGGGAACGGTTAACATTCAGTACTTC. The encoded protein is CASSQDVGTVNIQYF. This sequence joins TRBV4-1 and TRBJ2-4; D unresolved. The CDR3 runs 15 residues. In germline, CDR1 is MGHRA, CDR2 YSYEKL. V was shortened by 0 bases and J by 7 bases, with 13 bases between the two germline ends.